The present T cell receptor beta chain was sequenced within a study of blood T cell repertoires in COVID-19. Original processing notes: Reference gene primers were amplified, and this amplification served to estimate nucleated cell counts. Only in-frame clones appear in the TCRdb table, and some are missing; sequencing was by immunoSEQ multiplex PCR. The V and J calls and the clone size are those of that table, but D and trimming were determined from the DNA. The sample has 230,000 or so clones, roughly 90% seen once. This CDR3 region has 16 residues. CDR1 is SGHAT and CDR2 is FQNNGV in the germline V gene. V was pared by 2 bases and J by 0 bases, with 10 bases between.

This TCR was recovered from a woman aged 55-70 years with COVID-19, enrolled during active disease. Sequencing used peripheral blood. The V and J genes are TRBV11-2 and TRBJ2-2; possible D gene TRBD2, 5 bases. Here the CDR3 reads CASSLHPGSNTGELFF. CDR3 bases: TGTGCCAGCAGCTTACATCCGGGGTCGAACACCGGGGAGCTGTTTTTT.